The source of this TCR beta chain is a study of vaccination and CD4 T cells after COVID-19. Treatment denoted: 10-day PBMC culture with coronavirus spike peptide pools or control peptides (ViraFEST assay). Cultured CD4+ T cell DNA was sequenced using the Oncomine TCR Beta short-read assay. TCRdb redid the calling of the PCR reads with MiXCR, one entry per CDR3 protein. In the table there are around 14,000 distinct CDR3 sequences, over 45% of which are singletons. Regarding this clonotype: Its antigen is unidentified.

CDR3 length: 15 residues. V was trimmed by 5 bases and J by 4 bases, leaving 12 bases between them. This sample comprised CD4+ T cells from blood, cultured in vitro, obtained before SARS-CoV-2 vaccination. This TCR came from a human donor who had recovered from COVID-19. The J gene is TRBJ1-6, the V gene TRBV12-3 or TRBV12-4; D call uncertain. The CDR3 bases are TGTGCCAGCAGTGAGCAGGCAGCATATAATTCACCCCTCCACTTT. Its translation is CASSEQAAYNSPLHF.